This T cell receptor beta chain comes out of a study of stem cell transplantation in POMP-related autoinflammatory disease. About the research overall: CD8+ T cells were low and CD4+ cells naive-skewed before transplant. Study-wide results and caveats: A trend toward lower repertoire diversity and greater clonality appeared in every analyzed T-cell subset of PRAID patients.

Profiled with immunoSEQ multiplex PCR; TCRdb holds only in-frame clones, not every one. The sample yields about 4,900 clones, 80% to 95% seen once. This clone was seen a single time. As yet, its antigen is unknown. Germline V gene sequence: CDR1 LGHDT, CDR2 YNNKEL (reference sequence). This CDR3 contains 15 residues. Trimming took 0 bases from V and 9 from J, leaving 17 bases between them. This sequence was found in a human patient with POMP-related autoinflammation and immune dysregulation (PRAID). Some T cells may be the graft donor's. The sample was CD8+ T cells from PBMCs, taken after stem cell transplantation. The V call is TRBV3-1 (or the pseudogene TRBV3-2), the J call TRBJ1-2, with D maybe TRBD1 (6 bases). CDR3 amino acids: CASSQETGQGPSYTF. CDR3 DNA sequence: TGTGCCAGCAGCCAAGAAACGGGACAAGGGCCGAGCTACACCTTC.